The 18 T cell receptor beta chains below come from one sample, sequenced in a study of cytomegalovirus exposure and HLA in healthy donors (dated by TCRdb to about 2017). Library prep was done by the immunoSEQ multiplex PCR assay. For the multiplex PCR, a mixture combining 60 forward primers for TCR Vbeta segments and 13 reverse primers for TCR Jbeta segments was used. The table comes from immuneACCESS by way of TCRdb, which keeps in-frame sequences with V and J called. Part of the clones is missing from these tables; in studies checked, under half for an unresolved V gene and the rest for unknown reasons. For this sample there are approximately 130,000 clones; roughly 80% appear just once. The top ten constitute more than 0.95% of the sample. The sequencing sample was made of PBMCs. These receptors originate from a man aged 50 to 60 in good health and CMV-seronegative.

The CDR3 DNA reads TGTGCCAGCAGTTTCCAACAGGGGATACATCAGCCCCAGCATTTT. It yields the protein CASSFQQGIHQPQHF. The rearrangement links TRBV28 to TRBJ1-5; TRBD1 matches 7 bases. J gave up 5 bases and V 3 bases, and 7 bases lay outside the gene matches. This CDR3 is 15 amino acids long. From germline, CDR1 is MDHEN and CDR2 SYDVKM. The full variable domain, with the rest looked up from reference TRBV28 and TRBJ1-5, is DVKVTQSSRYLVKRTGEKVFLECVQDMDHENMFWYRQDPGLGLRLIYFSYDVKMKEKGDIPEGYSVSREKKERFSLILESASTNQTSMYLCASSFQQGIHQPQHFGDGTRLSIL.

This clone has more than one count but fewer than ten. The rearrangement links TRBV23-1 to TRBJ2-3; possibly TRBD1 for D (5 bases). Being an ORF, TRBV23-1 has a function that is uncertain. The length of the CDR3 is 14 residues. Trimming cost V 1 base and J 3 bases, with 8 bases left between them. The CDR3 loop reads CASSQFGATDTQYF. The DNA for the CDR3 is TGCGCCAGCAGTCAATTTGGGGCGACAGATACGCAGTATTTT.

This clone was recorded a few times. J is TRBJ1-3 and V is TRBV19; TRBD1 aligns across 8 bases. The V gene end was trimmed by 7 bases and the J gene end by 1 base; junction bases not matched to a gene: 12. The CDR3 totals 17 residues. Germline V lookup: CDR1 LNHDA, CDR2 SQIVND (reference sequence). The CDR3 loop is CASTGRTGRRSGNTIYF. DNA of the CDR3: TGTGCCAGTACCGGACGGACAGGGAGAAGGTCTGGAAACACCATATATTTT. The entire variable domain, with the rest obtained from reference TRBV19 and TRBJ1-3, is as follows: DGGITQSPKYLFRKEGQNVTLSCEQNLNHDAMYWYRQDPGQGLRLIYYSQIVNDFQKGDIAEGYSVSREKKESFPLTVTSAQKNPTAFYLCASTGRTGRRSGNTIYFGEGSWLTVV.

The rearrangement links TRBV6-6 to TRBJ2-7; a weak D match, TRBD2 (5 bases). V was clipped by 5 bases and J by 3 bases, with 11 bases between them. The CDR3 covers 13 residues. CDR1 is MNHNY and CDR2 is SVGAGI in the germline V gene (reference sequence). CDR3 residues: CASSTPDFYEQYF. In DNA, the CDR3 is TGTGCCAGCAGTACCCCGGACTTCTACGAGCAGTACTTC.

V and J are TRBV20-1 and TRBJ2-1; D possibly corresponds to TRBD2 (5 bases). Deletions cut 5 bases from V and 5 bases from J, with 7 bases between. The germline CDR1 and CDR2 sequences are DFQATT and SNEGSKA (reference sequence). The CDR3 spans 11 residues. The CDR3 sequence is CSARTDNEQFF. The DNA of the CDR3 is TGCAGTGCTCGGACTGACAATGAGCAGTTCTTC.

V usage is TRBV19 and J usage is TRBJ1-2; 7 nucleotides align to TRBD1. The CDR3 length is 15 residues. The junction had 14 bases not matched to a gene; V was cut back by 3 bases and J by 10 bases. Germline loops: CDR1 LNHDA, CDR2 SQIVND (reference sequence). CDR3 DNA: TGTGCCAGTAGTATCGGCGGGGACAGTCTTATGGCCTACACCTTC. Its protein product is CASSIGGDSLMAYTF.

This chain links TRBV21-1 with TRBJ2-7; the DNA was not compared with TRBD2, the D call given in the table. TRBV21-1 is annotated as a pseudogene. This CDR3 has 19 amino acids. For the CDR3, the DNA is TGTGCCAGCAGCAAAGGGGCAATTCCGACGGCTAGCGTGCACTACGAGCAGTACTTC. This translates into CASSKGAIPTASVHYEQYF.

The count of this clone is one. CDR3 coding DNA: TGTGCCAGCAGCCAAGTTTTTGGCGGGAGTGAGACCCAGTACTTC. Its translation: CASSQVFGGSETQYF. V and J are TRBV14 and TRBJ2-5; 7 nucleotides align to TRBD2. Unmatched junction bases numbered 7, after V lost 1 base and J lost 5 bases. The length of the CDR3 is 15 residues. The germline gives CDR1 SGHDN, CDR2 FVKESK.

The CDR3 is CASSLGEGRWTGELFF. The DNA for the CDR3 is TGTGCCAGCAGCTTGGGTGAGGGCAGGTGGACCGGGGAGCTGTTTTTT. The J gene is TRBJ2-2, the V gene TRBV5-6; a possible D gene is TRBD2 (5 bases). The length of the CDR3 is 16 residues. Germline loops: CDR1 SGHDT, CDR2 YYEEEE. Trimming shortened V by 0 bases and J by 5 bases, and 14 bases separated the two germline ends.

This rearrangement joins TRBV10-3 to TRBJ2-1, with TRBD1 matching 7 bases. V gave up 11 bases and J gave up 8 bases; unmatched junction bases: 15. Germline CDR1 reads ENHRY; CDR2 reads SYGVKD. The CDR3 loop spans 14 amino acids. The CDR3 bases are TGTGCCGCCATAGGACAGGACCCCAGGGATGAGCAGTTCTTC. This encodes CAAIGQDPRDEQFF.

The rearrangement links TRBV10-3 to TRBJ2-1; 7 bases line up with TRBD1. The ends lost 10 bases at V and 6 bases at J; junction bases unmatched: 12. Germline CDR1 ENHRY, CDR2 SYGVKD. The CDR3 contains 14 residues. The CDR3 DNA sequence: TGTGCCAGCAGAACAAATACAGGGGTCAATGAGCAGTTCTTC. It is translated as CASRTNTGVNEQFF.

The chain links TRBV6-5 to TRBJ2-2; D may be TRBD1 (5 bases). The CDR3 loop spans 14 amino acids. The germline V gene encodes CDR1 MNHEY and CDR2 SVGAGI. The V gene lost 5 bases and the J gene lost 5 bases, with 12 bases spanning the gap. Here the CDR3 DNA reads TGTGCCAGCAGTCGTCAGGGTTTAACCGGGGAGCTGTTTTTT. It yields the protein CASSRQGLTGELFF.

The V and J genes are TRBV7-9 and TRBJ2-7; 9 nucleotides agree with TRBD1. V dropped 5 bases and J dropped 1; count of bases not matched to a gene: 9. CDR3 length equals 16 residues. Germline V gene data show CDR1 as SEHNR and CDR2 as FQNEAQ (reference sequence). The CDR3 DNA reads TGTGCCAGCAGCAAAATAGGGACAGGGTCATCCTACGAGCAGTACTTC. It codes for CASSKIGTGSSYEQYF.

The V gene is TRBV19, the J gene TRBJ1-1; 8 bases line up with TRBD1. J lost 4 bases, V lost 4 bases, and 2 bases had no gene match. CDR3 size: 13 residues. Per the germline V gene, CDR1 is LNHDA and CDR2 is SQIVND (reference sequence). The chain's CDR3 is CASSSTGGTEAFF. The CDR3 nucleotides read TGTGCCAGTAGTAGTACAGGGGGCACTGAAGCTTTCTTT.

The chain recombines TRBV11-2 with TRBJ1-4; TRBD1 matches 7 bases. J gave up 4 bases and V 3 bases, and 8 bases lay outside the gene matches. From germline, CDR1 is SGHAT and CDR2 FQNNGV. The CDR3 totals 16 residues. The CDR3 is CASSFQGGLINEKLFF. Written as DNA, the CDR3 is TGTGCCAGCAGCTTTCAAGGGGGCCTTATTAATGAAAAACTGTTTTTT.

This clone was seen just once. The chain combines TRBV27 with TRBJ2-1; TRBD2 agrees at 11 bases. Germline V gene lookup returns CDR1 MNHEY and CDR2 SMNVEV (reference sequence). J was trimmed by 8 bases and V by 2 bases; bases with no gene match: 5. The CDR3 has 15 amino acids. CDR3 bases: TGTGCCAGCAGTTTAATAGCGGGAGGGGTCGATGAGCAGTTCTTC. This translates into CASSLIAGGVDEQFF.

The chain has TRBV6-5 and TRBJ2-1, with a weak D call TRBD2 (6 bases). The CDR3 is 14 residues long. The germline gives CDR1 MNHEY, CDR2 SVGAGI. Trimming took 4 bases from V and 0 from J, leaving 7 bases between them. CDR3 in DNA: TGTGCCAGCAGTTTCGGGAGCTCCTACAATGAGCAGTTCTTC. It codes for CASSFGSSYNEQFF.

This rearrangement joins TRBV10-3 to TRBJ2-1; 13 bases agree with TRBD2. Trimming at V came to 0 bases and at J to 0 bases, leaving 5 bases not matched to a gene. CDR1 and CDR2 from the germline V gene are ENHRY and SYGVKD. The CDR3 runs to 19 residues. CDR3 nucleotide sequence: TGTGCCATCAGTGAGTCGACTCGGACTAGCGGGAGCTCCTACAATGAGCAGTTCTTC. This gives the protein CAISESTRTSGSSYNEQFF.